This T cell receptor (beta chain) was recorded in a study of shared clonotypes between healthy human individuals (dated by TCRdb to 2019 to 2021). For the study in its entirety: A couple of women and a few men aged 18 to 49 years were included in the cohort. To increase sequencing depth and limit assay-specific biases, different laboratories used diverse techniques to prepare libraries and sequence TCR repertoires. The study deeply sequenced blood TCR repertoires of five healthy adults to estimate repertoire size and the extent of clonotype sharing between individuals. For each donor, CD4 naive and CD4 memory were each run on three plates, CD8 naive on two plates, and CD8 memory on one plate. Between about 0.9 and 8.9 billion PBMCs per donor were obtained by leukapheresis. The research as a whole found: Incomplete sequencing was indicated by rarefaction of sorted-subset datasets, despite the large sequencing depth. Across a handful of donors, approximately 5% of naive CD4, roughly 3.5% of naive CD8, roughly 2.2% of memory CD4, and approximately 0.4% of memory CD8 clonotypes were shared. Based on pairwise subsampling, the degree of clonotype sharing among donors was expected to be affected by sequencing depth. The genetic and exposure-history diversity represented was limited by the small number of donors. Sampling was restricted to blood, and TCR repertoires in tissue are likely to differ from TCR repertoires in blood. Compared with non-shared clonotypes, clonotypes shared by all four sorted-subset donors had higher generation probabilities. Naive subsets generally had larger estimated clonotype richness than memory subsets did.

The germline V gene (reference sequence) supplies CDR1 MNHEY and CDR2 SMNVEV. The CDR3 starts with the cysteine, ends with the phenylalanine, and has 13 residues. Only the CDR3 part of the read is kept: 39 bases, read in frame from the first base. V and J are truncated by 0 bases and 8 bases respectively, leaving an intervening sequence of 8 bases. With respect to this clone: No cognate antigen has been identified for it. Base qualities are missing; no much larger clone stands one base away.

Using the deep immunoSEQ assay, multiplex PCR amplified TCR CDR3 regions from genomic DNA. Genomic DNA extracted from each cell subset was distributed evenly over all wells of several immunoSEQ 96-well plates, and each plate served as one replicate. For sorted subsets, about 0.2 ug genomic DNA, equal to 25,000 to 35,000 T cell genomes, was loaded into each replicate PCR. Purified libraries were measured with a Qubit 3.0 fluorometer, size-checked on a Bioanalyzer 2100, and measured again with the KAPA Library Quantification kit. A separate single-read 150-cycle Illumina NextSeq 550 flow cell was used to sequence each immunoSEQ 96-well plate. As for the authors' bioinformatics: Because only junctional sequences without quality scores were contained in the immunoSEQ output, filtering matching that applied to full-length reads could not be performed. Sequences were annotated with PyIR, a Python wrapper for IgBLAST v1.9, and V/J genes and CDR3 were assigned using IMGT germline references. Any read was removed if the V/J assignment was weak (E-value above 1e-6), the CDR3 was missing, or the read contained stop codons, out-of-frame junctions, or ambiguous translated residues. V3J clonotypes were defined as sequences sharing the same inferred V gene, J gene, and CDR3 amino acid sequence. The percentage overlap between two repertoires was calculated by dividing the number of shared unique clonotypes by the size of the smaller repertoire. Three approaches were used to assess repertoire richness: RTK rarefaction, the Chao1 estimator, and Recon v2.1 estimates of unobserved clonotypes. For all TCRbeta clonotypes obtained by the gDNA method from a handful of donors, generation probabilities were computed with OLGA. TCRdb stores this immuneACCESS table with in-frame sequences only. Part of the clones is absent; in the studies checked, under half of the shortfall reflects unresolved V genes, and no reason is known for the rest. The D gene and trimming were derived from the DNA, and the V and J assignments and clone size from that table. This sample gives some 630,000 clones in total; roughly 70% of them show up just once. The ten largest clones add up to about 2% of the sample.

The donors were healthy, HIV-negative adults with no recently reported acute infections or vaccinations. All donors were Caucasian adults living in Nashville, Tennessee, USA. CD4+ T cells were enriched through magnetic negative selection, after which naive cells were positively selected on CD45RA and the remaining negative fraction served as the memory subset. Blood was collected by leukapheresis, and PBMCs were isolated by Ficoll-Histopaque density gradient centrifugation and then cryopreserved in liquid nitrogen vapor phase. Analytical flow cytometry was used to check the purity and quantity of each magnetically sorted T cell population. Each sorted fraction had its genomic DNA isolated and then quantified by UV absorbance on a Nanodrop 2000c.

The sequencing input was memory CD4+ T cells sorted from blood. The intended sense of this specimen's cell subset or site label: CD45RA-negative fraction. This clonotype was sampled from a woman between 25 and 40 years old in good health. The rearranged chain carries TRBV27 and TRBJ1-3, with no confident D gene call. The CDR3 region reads CASSLSPGYTIYF. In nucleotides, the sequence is TGTGCCAGCAGTTTATCCCCAGGTTACACCATATATTTT.